Below, 9 T cell receptor beta chains from the same sample are listed, as sequenced in a study of blood T cell repertoires in COVID-19. Using immunoSEQ multiplex PCR, the repertoire was profiled, and TCRdb retains in-frame clones only, with some absent. The sample consists of approximately 340,000 clones, roughly 87% of them appearing once. Sequenced material: peripheral blood. The receptors derive from a man under 40 with COVID-19, enrolled during active disease.

This clone was seen only once. V gene TRBV12-3 or TRBV12-4 combines with J gene TRBJ1-2, with D unclear. V lost 4 bases and J 4 bases, leaving 4 bases between the germline ends. The CDR3 length is 11 residues. CDR3 loop: CASSWLYGYTF. Written as DNA, the CDR3 is TGTGCCAGCAGTTGGCTCTATGGCTACACCTTC.

Concerning this clone itself: Compared with germline, one end of the junction differs, possibly owing to a read error. The genes are TRBV3-1 (or the pseudogene TRBV3-2) and TRBJ1-6, with a tentative D call TRBD1 (5 bases). CDR3 length equals 15 residues. Germline V lookup: CDR1 LGHDT, CDR2 YNNKEL (reference sequence). The CDR3 loop is CASSQGQRGNSPLHF. CDR3 bases: TGTGCCAGCAGTCAAGGACAACGGGGTAATTCACCCCTCCACTTT.

The chain employs TRBV4-1 and TRBJ1-1; D possibly corresponds to TRBD1 (5 bases). Trimming removed 0 bases at V and 6 bases at J, with 11 bases between. This CDR3 region has 14 residues. Germline V lookup: CDR1 MGHRA, CDR2 YSYEKL. The CDR3 DNA reads as TGCGCCAGCAGCCAAGATCTGGGGCAGCCTGAAGCTTTCTTT. This codes for CASSQDLGQPEAFF.

The rearrangement uses TRBV7-9 and TRBJ2-1; tentatively, D is TRBD2 (6 bases). CDR3 length equals 13 residues. Per the germline V gene, CDR1 is SEHNR and CDR2 is FQNEAQ (reference sequence). Trimming took 3 bases from V and 6 from J, leaving 9 bases between them. The CDR3, as DNA: TGTGCCAGCAGCTTCCGGGGGATCAATGAGCAGTTCTTC. It encodes CASSFRGINEQFF.

The genes are TRBV19 and TRBJ1-1; D is uncertain. The germline V gene encodes CDR1 LNHDA and CDR2 SQIVND (reference sequence). The CDR3 contains 11 residues. V shed 5 bases and J shed 10 bases, with 11 bases lying between them. The CDR3 sequence is CASSYPAGAFF. DNA of the CDR3: TGTGCCAGTAGTTACCCGGCGGGAGCTTTCTTT.

This clone was recorded only once. This chain joins TRBV9 and TRBJ1-3; D call uncertain. The CDR3 runs 17 residues. Trimming removed 0 bases from V and 2 bases from J, with 15 bases in between. Germline CDR1 reads SGDLS; CDR2 reads YYNGEE. The CDR3 sequence: CASSVGFGISPGNTIYF. The CDR3 region has the DNA TGTGCCAGCAGCGTAGGTTTCGGGATCAGCCCTGGAAACACCATATATTTT.

The gene calls are TRBV9 and TRBJ2-1, with 8 bases fitting TRBD2. CDR1 and CDR2 (germline): SGDLS, YYNGEE. This CDR3 comprises 17 residues. V lost 1 base to trimming and J lost 6 bases; unmatched junction nucleotides: 12. CDR3 residues: CASSVRGGIPNPNEQFF. For the CDR3, the DNA is TGTGCCAGCAGCGTACGGGGGGGGATACCGAACCCCAATGAGCAGTTCTTC.

This chain connects TRBV10-3 to TRBJ2-7, with 8 bases aligning to TRBD1. The J segment lost 7 bases and the V segment lost 6 bases, leaving 11 bases of the junction unmatched. Germline V gene data show CDR1 as ENHRY and CDR2 as SYGVKD. The CDR3 covers 14 residues. CDR3 DNA sequence: TGTGCCATCAGATCCGGGACAGGAGCTAAGGAGCAGTACTTC. Translated, it gives CAIRSGTGAKEQYF.

This sequence joins TRBV4-3 and TRBJ2-1; 8 bases line up with TRBD2. J gave up 9 bases and V 0 bases, and 1 base lay outside the gene matches. CDR1 and CDR2 (germline): LGHNA, YSLEER. The CDR3 runs 13 residues. The CDR3 is CASSQDSGVEQFF. Written as DNA, the CDR3 is TGCGCCAGCAGCCAAGATAGCGGGGTTGAGCAGTTCTTC.